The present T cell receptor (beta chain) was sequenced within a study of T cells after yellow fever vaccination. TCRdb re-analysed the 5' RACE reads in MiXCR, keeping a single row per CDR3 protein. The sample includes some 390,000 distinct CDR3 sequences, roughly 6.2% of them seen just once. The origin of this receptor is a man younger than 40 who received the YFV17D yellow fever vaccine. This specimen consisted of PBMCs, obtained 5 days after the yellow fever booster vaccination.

CDR3 region: CASTGKTSGRPGAGELFF. CDR3 nucleotides: TGTGCCAGCACCGGGAAGACTAGCGGGAGGCCCGGTGCCGGGGAGCTGTTTTTT. The chain has TRBV6-2 or TRBV6-3 and TRBJ2-2; TRBD2 aligns across 13 bases. Germline V gene lookup returns CDR1 MNHEY and CDR2 SVGEGT. V dropped 7 bases and J dropped 6; count of bases not matched to a gene: 14. The CDR3 loop spans 18 amino acids.